This T cell receptor (beta chain) was observed in a study of T cell repertoires in aging, cancer and after chemotherapy. About the study: Donors were grouped into six age bands spanning 30 or younger through 70 or older.

Regarding this clonotype: Antigen unknown.

TRB rearrangements spanning V, D and J were amplified using mixed TRB-A/B primers. MiXCR was run by TCRdb on the multiplex PCR reads, yielding one entry per CDR3 protein. The profile covers 2,500 to 3,500 distinct CDR3 sequences, with around 20% appearing a single time and 56% taken by the ten largest. Study-wide points: Healthy donors lost TCR diversity with age mainly through richness, cancer patients through richness and evenness. Rebound thymic output was suggested by rising median generation probability during chemotherapy in each cancer cohort.

Per germline, CDR1 SEHNR and CDR2 FQNEAQ (reference sequence). Deletions cut 3 bases from V and 2 bases from J, with 9 bases between. The CDR3 extends over 14 amino acids. The template was genomic DNA from peripheral blood, not RNA. Source material: blood. The source of this sequence is a human donor with a solid tumor. The rearrangement uses TRBV7-9 and TRBJ2-3; D is unclear. Here the CDR3 DNA reads TGTGCCAGCAGCTTTGTCGCCTACACAGATACGCAGTATTTT. Its protein product is CASSFVAYTDTQYF.